This T cell receptor (beta chain) was documented in a study of T cells in localized non-small cell lung cancer. The protocol was immunoSEQ multiplex PCR, while the TCRdb copy is restricted to in-frame clones and leaves out a portion. Of approximately 80,000 clones listed, 70% to 90% are singletons. Germline V CDR1 and CDR2: MGHRA, YSYEKL. V lost 0 bases and J 6 bases, leaving 14 bases between the germline ends. The CDR3 sequence is 16 residues long. This clone appeared a few times. The input for sequencing was peripheral blood, taken before any cancer treatment. The sequence came from a female donor of 60 years or more with stage I lung adenocarcinoma. This rearrangement joins TRBV4-1 to TRBJ2-2; no reliable D call. This chain's CDR3 is CASSQDRPHWSGELFF. The DNA of the CDR3 is TGCGCCAGCAGCCAAGATCGACCCCATTGGTCCGGGGAGCTGTTTTTT.